This T cell receptor (beta chain) was obtained from a study of cytomegalovirus exposure and HLA in healthy donors. Study details: The roughly 700 first-cohort repertoires shared a platform with the 130 or so validation repertoires, as reported in a later analysis. General observations from the study: Rare sequences made up most TCRs, while some public TCRs were found in many donors. Both high specificity and high sensitivity reportedly marked the classifier's diagnosis of cytomegalovirus status.

Trimming removed 4 bases from V and 2 bases from J, with 16 bases in between. This CDR3 comprises 15 residues. The germline V gene encodes CDR1 SQVTM and CDR2 ANQGSEA. A note on this clone: Its target is not known.

Sequenced by immunoSEQ multiplex PCR; TCRdb stores in-frame clones only, minus some. The table lists 230,000 or so clones, about 90% of them singletons, with roughly 2.8% in the top ten. This chain links TRBV29-1 with TRBJ2-3; no definite D call. This sequence originates from a woman between 18 and 29 years old in good health and CMV-seronegative. Material: PBMCs. CDR3 bases: TGCAGCGTTGTCGGCGCAGTGGGCTTCACAGATACGCAGTATTTT. Translating gives CSVVGAVGFTDTQYF.